Presented here are 18 T cell receptor beta chains from one specimen sequenced in a study of shared clonotypes between healthy human individuals. Clones were read by immunoSEQ multiplex PCR, and TCRdb kept only the in-frame ones, dropping some. The sample holds about 2,500,000 clones, approximately 92% seen once. The source material was naive CD4+ T cells sorted from blood. Subset of the sample: CD45RA+ positively selected. These receptor sequences come from a man in his late teens or twenties in good health.

This chain connects TRBV18 to TRBJ2-3, with 7 positions matching TRBD2. From germline, CDR1 is KGHSH and CDR2 LQKENI. V shed 6 bases, J shed 0 bases, and the junction held 6 bases outside the gene matches. The CDR3 loop spans 15 amino acids. CDR3 nucleotide sequence: TGTGCCAGCTCCCGGAGCGGGGCTAGCACAGATACGCAGTATTTT. Translated, it gives CASSRSGASTDTQYF.

The CDR3 region is CASSLRDFSYNSPLHF. CDR3 coding DNA: TGTGCCAGCAGCTTGAGGGATTTCTCCTATAATTCACCCCTCCACTTT. The chain links TRBV5-5 to TRBJ1-6, with no clear D. The V gene lost 1 base and the J gene lost 0 bases, with 8 bases spanning the gap. Germline V gene lookup returns CDR1 SGHKS and CDR2 YYEKEE (reference sequence). This CDR3 is built from 16 residues.

The chain recombines TRBV10-3 with TRBJ2-1, with 7 positions matching TRBD2. The CDR3 is 14 residues long. Germline assignment: CDR1 ENHRY and CDR2 SYGVKD. Germline trimming cut 6 bases from V and 6 bases from J; bases unmatched to any gene: 8. Here the CDR3 reads CAISLGRSGNEQFF. CDR3 sequence (DNA): TGTGCCATCAGCCTCGGGAGGTCCGGCAATGAGCAGTTCTTC.

This chain connects TRBV5-1 to TRBJ2-3; a possible D gene is TRBD2 (6 bases). From germline, CDR1 is SGHRS and CDR2 YFSETQ. The CDR3 is 16 residues long. The V gene lost 1 base and the J gene lost 2 bases, with 14 bases spanning the gap. In nucleotides, the CDR3 is TGCGCCAGCAGCTTGTTTAATAGCGGCAACACAGATACGCAGTATTTT. This gives the protein CASSLFNSGNTDTQYF. The full variable domain, its missing parts supplied by reference TRBV5-1 and TRBJ2-3, is KAGVTQTPRYLIKTRGQQVTLSCSPISGHRSVSWYQQTPGQGLQFLFEYFSETQRNKGNFPGRFSGRQFSNSRSEMNVSTLELGDSALYLCASSLFNSGNTDTQYFGPGTRLTVL.

As regards this clone: Other DNA sequences from this sample encode an identical CDR3 as well. The V gene is TRBV9, the J gene TRBJ1-3; D is unclear. The germline V and J ends were trimmed by 3 bases and 5 bases, with 0 bases remaining between them. The germline gives CDR1 SGDLS, CDR2 YYNGEE. The CDR3 totals 10 residues. CDR3 in amino acids: CASSGNTIYF. The CDR3 DNA follows: TGTGCCAGCAGCGGAAACACCATATATTTT.

This clone was observed a single time. The gene calls are TRBV28 and TRBJ2-2; 9 positions match TRBD1. Germline V lookup: CDR1 MDHEN, CDR2 SYDVKM. The CDR3 extends over 15 amino acids. Trimming took 9 bases from V and 1 from J; bases not matched to a gene: 6. The CDR3 is CASTTGGGNTGELFF. CDR3 coding DNA: TGTGCCAGTACTACAGGGGGCGGGAACACCGGGGAGCTGTTTTTT.

In this sample, this clone turned up once. The chain joins TRBV4-2 to TRBJ2-5, with 13 positions matching TRBD2. The J segment lost 2 bases and the V segment lost 4 bases, leaving 13 bases of the junction unmatched. Per germline, CDR1 LGHNA and CDR2 YNFKEQ. The CDR3 loop spans 19 amino acids. The CDR3 spells CASSPLPGLAGDRQETQYF. In DNA, the CDR3 is TGTGCCAGCAGCCCGCTCCCCGGACTAGCGGGGGACAGGCAAGAGACCCAGTACTTC.

The chain employs TRBV7-2 and TRBJ1-3, with unresolved D. Trimming left V 1 base short and J 5 bases short, with 12 bases between. Germline V gene data show CDR1 as SGHTA and CDR2 as FQGNSA. This CDR3 is 15 amino acids long. CDR3 region: CASSLGLSDRNTIYF. CDR3 nucleotide sequence: TGTGCCAGCAGCTTAGGCCTCAGTGACCGAAACACCATATATTTT.

V gene TRBV13 combines with J gene TRBJ2-4, with D possibly matching TRBD1 (7 bases). V shed 2 bases and J shed 8 bases, with 19 bases lying between them. This CDR3 contains 16 residues. In germline, CDR1 is PRHDT, CDR2 FYEKMQ (reference sequence). In DNA, the CDR3 is TGTGCCAGCAGCTTAATGGAGGGGGCCGGGTTGGACATTCAGTACTTC. Residues: CASSLMEGAGLDIQYF. Looking up the rest from reference TRBV13 and TRBJ2-4 gives the full variable domain: AAGVIQSPRHLIKEKRETATLKCYPIPRHDTVYWYQQGPGQDPQFLISFYEKMQSDKGSIPDRFSAQQFSDYHSELNMSSLELGDSALYFCASSLMEGAGLDIQYFGAGTRLSVL.

This clone appeared a few times. The rearrangement joins TRBV2 to TRBJ1-6; D unresolved. The germline V gene encodes CDR1 SNHLY and CDR2 FYNNEI. Trimming cost V 10 bases and J 9 bases, with 10 bases left between them. CDR3 length: 11 residues. CDR3 in amino acids: CATRGSSPLHF. The CDR3 DNA sequence: TGTGCCACCCGAGGTAGTTCACCCCTCCACTTT.

The V gene is TRBV4-2, the J gene TRBJ2-3, with TRBD2 identical over 12 bases. The CDR3 covers 17 residues. With V trimmed by 4 bases and J by 2 bases, 7 bases remained unmatched. CDR1 is LGHNA, CDR2 YNFKEQ, per germline. CDR3 protein: CASSPYRLAGDTDTQYF. In DNA, the CDR3 is TGTGCCAGCAGCCCCTACCGACTAGCGGGAGACACAGATACGCAGTATTTT.

The gene calls are TRBV7-6 and TRBJ2-1; 11 positions match TRBD2. This CDR3 is built from 17 residues. V dropped 0 bases and J dropped 1; count of bases not matched to a gene: 2. Germline CDR1 and CDR2: SGHVS and FNYEAQ. The CDR3 loop is CASSLAASGGSYNEQFF. The CDR3 region has the DNA TGTGCCAGCAGCTTAGCGGCTAGCGGGGGGTCCTACAATGAGCAGTTCTTC.

The V call is TRBV6-1, the J call TRBJ2-7; 8 nucleotides align to TRBD2. Germline values: CDR1 MNHNS, CDR2 SASEGT. V was pared by 4 bases and J by 6 bases, with 8 bases of the junction left unmatched. This CDR3 comprises 14 residues. The CDR3 region has the DNA TGTGCCAGCAGTGCAACGGGGGGGCCCCTCGAGCAGTACTTC. Translation gives CASSATGGPLEQYF.

In the case of this clone: The same CDR3 can be traced to other DNA sequences in this sample. V gene TRBV6-5 combines with J gene TRBJ2-3, with 8 bases identical to TRBD1. The germline V gene has CDR1 MNHEY and CDR2 SVGAGI. The length of the CDR3 is 14 residues. V lost 9 bases and J lost 4; bases outside the gene matches: 9. CDR3 sequence: CASSRGRGADTQYF. CDR3 sequence (DNA): TGTGCCAGTAGCAGGGGGCGAGGGGCAGATACGCAGTATTTT.

The V gene is TRBV6-6, the J gene TRBJ2-3; D may match TRBD1 or TRBD2 (5 bases each). The V and J ends lost 2 bases and 5 bases respectively, with 14 bases between them. There are 15 residues in the CDR3. Germline values: CDR1 MNHNY, CDR2 SVGAGI (reference sequence). The CDR3 sequence: CASSYGQGPGDTQYF. The CDR3 nucleotides are TGTGCCAGCAGTTACGGGCAGGGACCGGGAGATACGCAGTATTTT.

This chain connects TRBV27 to TRBJ2-1, with 8 nucleotides matching TRBD2. Germline CDR1 and CDR2: MNHEY and SMNVEV (reference sequence). Trimming at V came to 6 bases and at J to 2 bases, leaving 9 bases not matched to a gene. The CDR3 contains 16 residues. The CDR3 coding sequence is TGTGCCAGCAGCAAAATAGCGGGATATCCCTACAATGAGCAGTTCTTC. The encoded protein is CASSKIAGYPYNEQFF.

A remark on this clone: The junction shows a germline mismatch at one end, possibly a read error. V and J are TRBV6-5 and TRBJ2-7, with 8 bases fitting TRBD2. CDR3 length: 15 amino acids. Per germline, CDR1 MNHEY and CDR2 SVGAGI. CDR3 nucleotide sequence: TGTGCCAGCAGCTACTATAGCGGGAAATCCTACGAGCAGTACTTC. Its protein product is CASSYYSGKSYEQYF.

The chain employs TRBV18 and TRBJ2-1; D is perhaps TRBD2 (6 bases). This CDR3 is built from 16 residues. In germline, CDR1 is KGHSH, CDR2 LQKENI. Trimming cost V 4 bases and J 9 bases, with 22 bases left between them. CDR3 in DNA: TGTGCCAGCTCACAGACGGGGGACCGTGCGGCTAGTGAGCAGTTCTTC. As protein: CASSQTGDRAASEQFF.